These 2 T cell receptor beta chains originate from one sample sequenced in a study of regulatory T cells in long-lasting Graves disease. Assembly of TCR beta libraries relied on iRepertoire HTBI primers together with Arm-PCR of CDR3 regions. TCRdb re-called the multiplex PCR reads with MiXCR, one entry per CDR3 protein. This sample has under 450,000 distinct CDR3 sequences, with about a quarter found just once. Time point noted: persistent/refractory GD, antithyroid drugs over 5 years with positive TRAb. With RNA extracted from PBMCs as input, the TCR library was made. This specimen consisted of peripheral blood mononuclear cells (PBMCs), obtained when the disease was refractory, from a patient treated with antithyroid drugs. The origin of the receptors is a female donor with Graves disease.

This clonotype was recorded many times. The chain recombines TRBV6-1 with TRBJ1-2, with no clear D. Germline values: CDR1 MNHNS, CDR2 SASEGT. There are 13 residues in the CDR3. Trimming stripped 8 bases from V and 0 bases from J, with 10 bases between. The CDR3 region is CASDQQPNYGYTF. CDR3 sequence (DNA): TGTGCCAGCGACCAGCAGCCTAACTATGGCTACACCTTC.

CDR3 in amino acids: CASSLTGPSAEAFF. The CDR3 DNA sequence: TGTGCCAGCAGCCTGACAGGGCCGAGCGCTGAAGCTTTCTTT. V and J are TRBV12-3 or TRBV12-4 and TRBJ1-1; 7 bases align to TRBD1. J lost 6 bases, V lost 6 bases, and 10 bases had no gene match. The CDR3 extends over 14 amino acids.